This TCR beta chain was documented in a study of blood T cell repertoires in COVID-19. At the level of the study: COVID-19 samples, acute and convalescent, were from the United States, Italy and Spain.

Only in-frame clones appear in the TCRdb table, and some are missing; sequencing was by immunoSEQ multiplex PCR. The data show about 130,000 clones, with around 86% seen just once and approximately 8.7% held by the top ten. This CDR3 has 15 residues. Per germline, CDR1 LGHNA and CDR2 YSLEER. V lost 1 base and J lost 4, with 12 bases in between. This clonotype originated in a woman aged 60 to 75 with active or convalescent COVID-19. Source material: peripheral blood. This chain connects TRBV4-3 to TRBJ2-3; D remains ambiguous. The CDR3 is CASSQVAHFADTQYF. For the CDR3, the DNA is TGCGCCAGCAGCCAAGTCGCCCACTTCGCAGATACGCAGTATTTT.